This T cell receptor beta chain comes out of a study of cytomegalovirus exposure and HLA in healthy donors. Findings of the study overall: Some highly shared sequence variants likely arose as a pipeline artifact. Segments of the TCR beta V type were, in most cases, productive about 90% or about 30% of the time in an earlier analysis.

Both 60 Vbeta primers and 13 Jbeta primers went into the PCR. Here immunoSEQ multiplex PCR was the method, and the copy in TCRdb shows in-frame clones only, minus some. Of around 200,000 clones listed, around 70% are singletons. From germline, CDR1 is MRHNA and CDR2 SNTAGT. This CDR3 region has 15 residues. V was cut by 3 bases and J by 4 bases, with 12 bases left in between. A note on this clone: Its antigen is unknown.

This sequence was found in a male donor in good health and CMV-seronegative. The chain is built from TRBV6-4 and TRBJ2-2; D unclear. Input material: PBMCs. In nucleotides, the CDR3 is TGTGCCAGCAGTGAATCCCGGGTGTTCACCGGGGAGCTGTTTTTT. It yields the protein CASSESRVFTGELFF.